The T cell receptor (beta chain) under discussion was sequenced for a study of OX40 agonist ivuxolimab in advanced cancers. The wider study: Among those enrolled, mean age was around 55 years (range roughly 20 to 79) and roughly 84% were male.

V lost 0 bases, J lost 8 bases, and 14 bases lay in between. This CDR3 contains 15 residues. CDR1 is LNHNV and CDR2 is YYDKDF in the germline V gene (reference sequence). Data came from immunoSEQ multiplex PCR; TCRdb stores just in-frame clones and leaves some out. The sample has about 50,000 clones, approximately 86% seen once. This TCR came from an adult with an advanced solid tumor such as melanoma, head and neck, liver or kidney cancer. Sequences were derived from CD4+ or CD8+ T cells sorted from blood, sampled in a trial of the OX40 agonist ivuxolimab. The chain couples TRBV15 to TRBJ2-1; D gene uncertain. In nucleotides, the CDR3 is TGTGCCACCAGCAGAGATCCGGGCGGTGTGGATGAGCAGTTCTTC. This encodes CATSRDPGGVDEQFF.